What follows are 15 T cell receptor beta chains derived from one specimen sequenced in a study of tissue T cells after allogeneic stem cell transplantation. Using immunoSEQ multiplex PCR, the repertoire was profiled, and TCRdb retains in-frame clones only, with some absent. The sample carries about 26,000 clones, about 90% recorded once. The specimen was blood, collected before transplantation. The receptor source for this set is a male donor aged 60 or over who later had graft-versus-host disease after an allogeneic stem cell transplant.

The rearrangement uses TRBV4-1 and TRBJ2-2; D is uncertain. Germline CDR1 reads MGHRA; CDR2 reads YSYEKL. Trimming shortened V by 0 bases and J by 6 bases, and 5 bases separated the two germline ends. This CDR3 comprises 13 residues. CDR3 coding DNA: TGCGCCAGCAGCCAAGATGGGTCCGGGGAGCTGTTTTTT. Amino acids: CASSQDGSGELFF.

This chain uses TRBV28 with TRBJ2-1, with D perhaps TRBD2 (6 bases). Germline CDR1 is MDHEN and CDR2 is SYDVKM. This CDR3 is 13 amino acids long. Between the trimmed V and J ends, which lost 2 bases and 6 bases, there was a span of 8 bases. Here the CDR3 DNA reads TGTGCCAGCAGTTTAACTAGCCCCAATGAGCAGTTCTTC. This sequence encodes CASSLTSPNEQFF.

Points on this clone: The junction does not match germline at one end; this may be a read error. The gene calls are TRBV5-1 and TRBJ2-3; no clear D. This CDR3 contains 16 residues. CDR1 is SGHRS, CDR2 YFSETQ, per germline. CDR3 bases: TGCGCCAGCAACTTGGAAGCTAAGGGTAGCACAGATACGCAGTATTTT. It specifies CASNLEAKGSTDTQYF.

The rearrangement links TRBV27 to TRBJ1-2; D is perhaps TRBD1 (5 bases). Germline V gene sequence: CDR1 MNHEY, CDR2 SMNVEV (reference sequence). This CDR3 region has 14 residues. With 3 bases removed from V and 3 bases from J, the gap between germline ends came to 11 bases. The CDR3 protein is CASSFRGKYYGYTF. For the CDR3, the DNA is TGTGCCAGCAGTTTCCGGGGGAAGTACTATGGCTACACCTTC.

The chain carries TRBV3-1 (or the pseudogene TRBV3-2) and TRBJ1-6, with D unclear. CDR1 LGHDT and CDR2 YNNKEL come from the germline V gene (reference sequence). This CDR3 is built from 17 residues. Trimming pared 1 base from V and 3 bases from J, leaving 13 bases between. Here the CDR3 reads CASSQVSRRIYNSPLHF. Here the CDR3 DNA reads TGTGCCAGCAGCCAAGTATCCAGACGGATCTATAATTCACCCCTCCACTTT.

This chain joins TRBV30 and TRBJ1-5; a weak D match, TRBD1 (6 bases). Trimming removed 5 bases at V and 0 bases at J, with 17 bases between. This CDR3 has 16 amino acids. Looked up from germline, CDR1 is GTSNPN and CDR2 is SVGIG (reference sequence). CDR3 in DNA: TGTGCCTGGGGGGGGGCAGGATCCCCTAGCAATCAGCCCCAGCATTTT. Translated: CAWGGAGSPSNQPQHF.

This chain connects TRBV14 to TRBJ1-2; no clear D gene. V lost 0 bases and J lost 8, with 10 bases in between. The germline V gene has CDR1 SGHDN and CDR2 FVKESK. This CDR3 is 13 amino acids long. The CDR3 protein is CASSQEVRMGYTF. CDR3 DNA sequence: TGTGCCAGCAGCCAAGAAGTCCGTATGGGCTACACCTTC.

The rearrangement uses TRBV27 and TRBJ2-2; 8 bases align to TRBD2. The V gene end was trimmed by 7 bases and the J gene end by 6 bases; junction bases not matched to a gene: 13. The germline V gene has CDR1 MNHEY and CDR2 SMNVEV (reference sequence). The CDR3 consists of 16 residues. For the CDR3, the DNA is TGTGCCAGCACCCGTACAAGCGGGAGCCGGGCCGGGGAGCTGTTTTTT. Translated, it gives CASTRTSGSRAGELFF.

CDR3 DNA sequence: TGTGCCAGCTCACCAAATACCTATAATTCACCCCTCCACTTT. Protein product: CASSPNTYNSPLHF. This chain links TRBV18 with TRBJ1-6; D call uncertain. Germline CDR1 and CDR2: KGHSH and LQKENI. The CDR3 sequence is 14 residues long. V lost 2 bases, J lost 2 bases, and 4 bases lay in between.

This clone has just one count. The chain employs TRBV27 and TRBJ1-1; D may be TRBD1 (6 bases). CDR1 and CDR2 (germline): MNHEY, SMNVEV (reference sequence). The CDR3 extends over 15 amino acids. The V gene lost 2 bases and the J gene lost 4 bases, with 14 bases spanning the gap. The CDR3 DNA reads as TGTGCCAGCAGTTTAAAAACAGGGTGGTTCACTGAAGCTTTCTTT. Encoded protein: CASSLKTGWFTEAFF.

The J gene is TRBJ1-1, the V gene TRBV27; weak D call: TRBD1 (5 bases). Germline CDR1 is MNHEY and CDR2 is SMNVEV (reference sequence). The V end was cut by 3 bases, the J end by 4 bases, with 12 bases between. This CDR3 spans 14 amino acids. The CDR3: CASSFRAVGTEAFF. The DNA for the CDR3 is TGTGCCAGCAGTTTCAGGGCGGTTGGCACTGAAGCTTTCTTT.

By frequency in the sample, this clone is medium-sized. V gene TRBV5-1 combines with J gene TRBJ2-7; 7 positions agree with TRBD2. CDR3 length equals 14 residues. J lost 6 bases, V lost 6 bases, and 12 bases had no gene match. Per germline, CDR1 SGHRS and CDR2 YFSETQ. This CDR3 reads CASNPGTILSEQYF. DNA of the CDR3: TGCGCCAGCAACCCCGGGACTATCCTTTCCGAGCAGTACTTC.

The chain has TRBV5-5 and TRBJ1-3, with D hard to call. The V end was cut by 5 bases, the J end by 0 bases, with 15 bases between. The CDR3 covers 16 residues. Germline values: CDR1 SGHKS, CDR2 YYEKEE (reference sequence). The CDR3: CASRENGFHSGNTIYF. Here the CDR3 DNA reads TGTGCCAGCAGGGAGAACGGGTTCCACTCTGGAAACACCATATATTTT.

The CDR3 bases are TGTGCCAGCAGCCGGCAGGGGGGGAATAGGGCCAAAAACATTCAGTACTTC. It yields the protein CASSRQGGNRAKNIQYF. This chain links TRBV27 with TRBJ2-4; D assignment may be TRBD1 or TRBD2 (7 bases each). CDR1 is MNHEY, CDR2 SMNVEV, per germline (reference sequence). This CDR3 contains 17 residues. Trimming pared 6 bases from V and 1 base from J, leaving 19 bases between.

The gene calls are TRBV5-1 and TRBJ2-7; 10 bases are shared with TRBD2. There are 14 residues in the CDR3. Germline trimming cut 5 bases from V and 3 bases from J; bases unmatched to any gene: 5. Germline CDR1 reads SGHRS; CDR2 reads YFSETQ. The CDR3: CASRDSGGSYEQYF. CDR3 DNA sequence: TGCGCCAGCAGGGATAGCGGGGGGAGCTACGAGCAGTACTTC.